The 2 T cell receptor beta chains below all came from one sample that was sequenced in a study of CD8 T cells in Susac syndrome. About 0.45 to 1 ug RNA was reverse transcribed with random hexamers. TCRdb reanalysed the immunoSEQ multiplex PCR reads using MiXCR and keeps one entry per CDR3 protein. The sample has around 150,000 distinct CDR3 sequences; approximately 95% are singletons. Sample: CD4+ T cells from PBMCs. Receptors were obtained from a human donor with multiple sclerosis.

The V call is TRBV20-1, the J call TRBJ2-7; D gene unclear. CDR3 length: 11 residues. Trimming took 2 bases from V and 6 from J, leaving 8 bases between them. The germline CDR1 and CDR2 sequences are DFQATT and SNEGSKA (reference sequence). The CDR3 loop is CSARLLPEQYF. DNA of the CDR3: TGCAGTGCTAGACTCCTCCCCGAGCAGTACTTC.

This rearrangement joins TRBV23-1 to TRBJ2-5, with D uncertain. TRBV23-1 carries the ORF label, with uncertain function. Trimming shortened V by 2 bases and J by 5 bases, and 12 bases separated the two germline ends. This CDR3 has 14 residues. The CDR3 here is CASSQIGPRETQYF. DNA of the CDR3: TGCGCCAGCAGTCAAATTGGGCCTCGGGAGACCCAGTACTTC.